The entry below gives a single T cell receptor beta chain sequence along with its context. This clone's antigen is unknown. No clone much larger than this one lies a single base away; base qualities are absent. Libraries were made using the immunoSEQ multiplex PCR assay. TCRdb's version of the immuneACCESS table is confined to in-frame rearrangements and falls short of the full clone set. An unresolved V gene accounts for under half of the shortfall where checked; the remainder is of unknown origin. The sample table holds tens of thousands of clones, of which 91% were seen once. The ten largest clonotypes hold approximately 14% of the sample. The data derive from a study of control samples from healthy donors and cancer patients (dated by TCRdb to the early 2020s). The sample was blood. The sequence was collected from a man aged 25 to 40 in good health.

The sequenced DNA is TGTGCCAGCATGAGGGATAGACAGGGAAGAGGAGGCTACACCTTC. Translated, it gives CASMRDRQGRGGYTF. Recombination joined TRBV2 with TRBJ1-2; 7 middle bases align to TRBD1. V is trimmed back by 7 bases and J by 8 bases, and the junction contains 16 bases that no gene match accounts for. From the germline V gene, CDR1 is SNHLY and CDR2 is FYNNEI. The CDR3 covers 15 residues, taking in both the cysteine and the phenylalanine. The CDR3 DNA has 45 bases and is translated from base 1.